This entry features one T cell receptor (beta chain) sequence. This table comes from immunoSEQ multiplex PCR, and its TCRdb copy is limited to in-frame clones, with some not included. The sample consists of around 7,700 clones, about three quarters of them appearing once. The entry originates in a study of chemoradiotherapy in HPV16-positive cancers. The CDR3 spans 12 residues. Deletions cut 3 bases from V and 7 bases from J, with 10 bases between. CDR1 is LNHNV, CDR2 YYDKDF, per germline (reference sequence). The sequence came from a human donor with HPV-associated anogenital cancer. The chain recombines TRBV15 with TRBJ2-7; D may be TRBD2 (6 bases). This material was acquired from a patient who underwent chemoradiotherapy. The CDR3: CATSREGREQYF. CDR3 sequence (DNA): TGTGCCACCAGCAGGGAGGGCAGGGAGCAGTACTTC.